The subject of this entry is one T cell receptor beta chain. Its antigen is not known. Trimming took 2 bases from V and 4 from J, leaving 8 bases between them. The CDR3 consists of 14 residues. The sample originates from a study of T-cell reconstitution after alpha-beta-depleted transplantation in children. General study points: Reports say that about two months after transplant, the alpha-beta T cells came out of several hundred graft clones that had expanded. The main origin of T-cell counts and diversity one year after transplant was newly produced T cells.

The TCRbeta library was prepared with unique molecular identifiers. Via MiXCR, TCRdb re-called the PCR reads, giving one row per CDR3 protein. Among a few hundred thousand distinct CDR3 sequences listed, about a quarter were seen once. This receptor was obtained from a girl aged 2-9 years with Fanconi anemia, due to receive a stem cell transplant. The sample was PBMCs, taken before TCRalphabeta/CD19-depleted stem cell transplant. This chain connects TRBV12-3 or TRBV12-4 to TRBJ1-4, with D perhaps matching TRBD1 (5 bases). CDR3 DNA: TGTGCCAGCAGTTTAAGGGGTATTAATGAAAAACTGTTTTTT. This encodes CASSLRGINEKLFF.